The 11 T cell receptor beta chains below all came from one sample that was sequenced in a study of shared clonotypes between healthy human individuals. This table comes from immunoSEQ multiplex PCR, and its TCRdb copy is limited to in-frame clones, with some not included. This table holds about 1 million clones, about three quarters found once. Sample: memory CD4+ T cells sorted from blood. As for subset: CD45RA-negative fraction. All receptors come from a man between 18 and 29 years old in good health.

This clone was counted a few times. The chain combines TRBV6-6 with TRBJ1-1; D is uncertain. The CDR3 totals 13 residues. Trimming removed 6 bases from V and 0 bases from J, with 8 bases in between. Looked up from germline, CDR1 is MNHNY and CDR2 is SVGAGI (reference sequence). In nucleotides, the CDR3 is TGTGCCAGCAGGACACAGCTGAACACTGAAGCTTTCTTT. This codes for CASRTQLNTEAFF.

The chain uses TRBV6-1 and TRBJ2-5, with TRBD2 matching over 10 bases. V lost 2 bases, J lost 5 bases, and 5 bases stayed unmatched. Germline lookup yields CDR1 MNHNS and CDR2 SASEGT. This CDR3 region has 15 residues. For the CDR3, the DNA is TGTGCCAGCAGTGAATGGGGTAGCGGGGGGGAGACCCAGTACTTC. Its protein is CASSEWGSGGETQYF.

The J gene is TRBJ1-2, the V gene TRBV18; the match to TRBD1 covers 7 bases. Germline V gene lookup returns CDR1 KGHSH and CDR2 LQKENI. The CDR3 is 14 amino acids. The ends lost 2 bases at V and 6 bases at J; junction bases unmatched: 6. CDR3 protein: CASSPIETGNGYTF. The CDR3, as DNA: TGTGCCAGCTCACCAATAGAGACAGGGAATGGCTACACCTTC.

V gene TRBV6-1 combines with J gene TRBJ2-3; D gene unclear. Germline V CDR1 and CDR2: MNHNS, SASEGT. The ends were cut back, 5 bases at V and 2 bases at J, with 11 bases in the middle. The CDR3 totals 14 residues. The CDR3: CASSLLVATDTQYF. The CDR3 DNA sequence: TGTGCCAGCAGTCTCCTAGTGGCCACAGATACGCAGTATTTT.

The chain is built from TRBV10-1 and TRBJ2-1; 7 bases match TRBD1. With V trimmed by 5 bases and J by 0 bases, 4 bases remained unmatched. CDR1 and CDR2 from the germline V gene are WNHNN and SYGVQD (reference sequence). The CDR3 spans 15 residues. The CDR3 DNA is TGCGCCAGCAGTCTGGGACAGAGCTCCTACAATGAGCAGTTCTTC. Protein product: CASSLGQSSYNEQFF.

A remark on this clone: Different DNA sequences within this sample yield the same CDR3. CDR3: CASSLDGSTDTQYF. The DNA of the CDR3 is TGCGCCAGCAGCCTGGATGGGTCAACAGATACGCAGTATTTT. The V gene is TRBV5-1, the J gene TRBJ2-3; no clear D. The germline V gene has CDR1 SGHRS and CDR2 YFSETQ. V lost 4 bases, J lost 3 bases, and 12 bases lay in between. The length of the CDR3 is 14 residues.

V is TRBV6-1 and J is TRBJ2-3; maybe TRBD2 (6 bases). Trimming removed 7 bases at V and 0 bases at J, with 14 bases between. CDR3 length: 15 residues. Germline CDR1 is MNHNS and CDR2 is SASEGT. The CDR3 loop is CASNFLSGSTDTQYF. CDR3 nucleotide sequence: TGTGCCAGCAACTTCCTCAGCGGGAGCACAGATACGCAGTATTTT.

The sample holds many counts of this clone. The genes are TRBV18 and TRBJ1-1, with D perhaps TRBD1 (5 bases). Germline assignment: CDR1 KGHSH and CDR2 LQKENI. Trimming shortened V by 0 bases and J by 0 bases, and 11 bases separated the two germline ends. The CDR3 spans 16 residues. The DNA of the CDR3 is TGTGCCAGCTCACCACCGGGGACCAACATGAACACTGAAGCTTTCTTT. Translation: CASSPPGTNMNTEAFF.

A single count supports this clone. V usage is TRBV13 and J usage is TRBJ2-3, with 11 bases fitting TRBD2. V lost 5 bases and J lost 5; bases outside the gene matches: 9. The CDR3 length is 16 residues. The germline V gene encodes CDR1 PRHDT and CDR2 FYEKMQ (reference sequence). In DNA form, the CDR3 reads TGTGCCAGCAGCCGACCCGGGACTAGCGGACGAGATACGCAGTATTTT. Protein product: CASSRPGTSGRDTQYF.

On this clone itself: Mismatch with germline at one junction end may stem from a read error. The CDR3 spells CAWSVSGAPRF. CDR3 nucleotides: TGTGCCTGGAGTGTTAGCGGGGCCCCTAGGTTC. This rearrangement joins TRBV30 to TRBJ2-4; 8 bases agree with TRBD2. The CDR3 covers 11 residues. Germline values: CDR1 GTSNPN, CDR2 SVGIG (reference sequence).

Regarding this clone: The same CDR3 arises from other DNA sequences in this sample as well. The V call is TRBV19, the J call TRBJ1-1, with a weak D call TRBD1 (5 bases). Deletions cut 0 bases from V and 5 bases from J, with 13 bases between. Germline V lookup: CDR1 LNHDA, CDR2 SQIVND (reference sequence). CDR3 length: 15 residues. For the CDR3, the DNA is TGTGCCAGTAGTATAGAGGGAGGGGTTGGGACTGAAGCTTTCTTT. This codes for CASSIEGGVGTEAFF.